Listed below are T cell receptor beta chains from one sample, sequenced in a study of CD8+ T cells in alopecia areata. The method was immunoSEQ multiplex PCR; TCRdb's version includes in-frame clones alone and lacks a portion of them. The sample includes 90,000 to 150,000 clones, around 53% of them seen just once. Here the sequenced sample was CD4+ T cells sorted from blood, taken at week 4, from a patient treated with tofacitinib. Source of these receptors: a human donor with alopecia areata. CDR3s include the opening cysteine and the closing phenylalanine or tryptophan. Each record gives: CDR3 protein, J gene, V gene.

CDR3aa: CASNRQGNTEAFF; j_gene: TRBJ1-1; v_gene: TRBV9
CDR3aa: CASSLAEGGNQYF; j_gene: TRBJ2-5; v_gene: TRBV5-4
CDR3aa: CSVEQRGKETQYF; j_gene: TRBJ2-5; v_gene: TRBV29-1
CDR3aa: CASRLGGAGQPQHF; j_gene: TRBJ1-5; v_gene: TRBV6-6
CDR3aa: CASSSDNYEQYF; j_gene: TRBJ2-7; v_gene: TRBV25-1
CDR3aa: CSVGGTSNEQFF; j_gene: TRBJ2-1; v_gene: TRBV29-1
CDR3aa: CAWSVGGGGNTIYF; j_gene: TRBJ1-3; v_gene: TRBV30
CDR3aa: CASSYSGQDSYGYTF; j_gene: TRBJ1-2; v_gene: TRBV6-5
CDR3aa: CASSLGSSAQYF; j_gene: TRBJ2-3; v_gene: TRBV4-2
CDR3aa: CAWSPGWTYEQYF; j_gene: TRBJ2-7; v_gene: TRBV30
CDR3aa: CASSREGAGNEQFF; j_gene: TRBJ2-1; v_gene: TRBV14
CDR3aa: CASTQGNQPQHF; j_gene: TRBJ1-5; v_gene: TRBV6-6
CDR3aa: CASSSGQPGANVLTF; j_gene: TRBJ2-6; v_gene: TRBV7-8
CDR3aa: CASSQAAWTSGRVETQYF; j_gene: TRBJ2-5; v_gene: TRBV4-1
CDR3aa: CASSAGHGNEKLFF; j_gene: TRBJ1-4; v_gene: TRBV4-1
CDR3aa: CASSTGGEGETQYF; j_gene: TRBJ2-5; v_gene: TRBV25-1